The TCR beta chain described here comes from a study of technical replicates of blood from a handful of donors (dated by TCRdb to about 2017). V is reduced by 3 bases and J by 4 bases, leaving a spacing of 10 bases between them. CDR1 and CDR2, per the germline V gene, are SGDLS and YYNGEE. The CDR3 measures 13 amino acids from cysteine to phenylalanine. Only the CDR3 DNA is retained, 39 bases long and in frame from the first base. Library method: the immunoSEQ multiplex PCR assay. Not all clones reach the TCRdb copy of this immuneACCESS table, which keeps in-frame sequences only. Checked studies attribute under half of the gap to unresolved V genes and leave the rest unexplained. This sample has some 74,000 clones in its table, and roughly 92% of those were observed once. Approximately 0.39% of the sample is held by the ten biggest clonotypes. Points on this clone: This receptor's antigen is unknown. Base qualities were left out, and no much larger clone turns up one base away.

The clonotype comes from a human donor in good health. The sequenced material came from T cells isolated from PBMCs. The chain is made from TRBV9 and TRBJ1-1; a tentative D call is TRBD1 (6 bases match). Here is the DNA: TGTGCCAGCAGCGGGACAGTCTCCACTGAAGCTTTCTTT. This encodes CASSGTVSTEAFF.